What follows are 12 T cell receptor beta chains derived from one specimen sequenced in a study of CD8+CD57+ T cells in acquired aplastic anemia. Only patients with CD8+CD57+ cell expansion on flow cytometry were chosen for sequencing. Template material for TCR beta VDJ and CDR3 profiling consisted of genomic DNA. Each CDR3 protein gets one entry after TCRdb re-called the reads with MiXCR. The data contain some 170,000 distinct CDR3 sequences, around half of them singletons. Sequences were obtained from sorted CD4+, CD8+, or CD8+CD57+ T cells (not recorded which) from PBMCs. The receptors stem from a human donor with aplastic anemia.

This clonotype was seen many times. The rearrangement joins TRBV29-1 to TRBJ1-4, with 7 nucleotides matching TRBD1. Per the germline V gene, CDR1 is SQVTM and CDR2 is ANQGSEA. The junction had 8 bases not matched to a gene; V was cut back by 7 bases and J by 6 bases. This CDR3 is built from 13 residues. DNA of the CDR3: TGCAGCGCGAGGGGGCGCGGGGATGAAAAACTGTTTTTT. This translates into CSARGRGDEKLFF.

This clonotype was found many times. The chain is built from TRBV6-4 and TRBJ1-2; TRBD1 is a possible D gene (5 bases). Germline CDR1 is MRHNA and CDR2 is SNTAGT. Trimming stripped 8 bases from V and 7 bases from J, with 17 bases between. CDR3 length: 13 amino acids. The CDR3 loop is CASSPQGTGGYTF. The CDR3 DNA reads TGTGCCAGCTCACCTCAGGGAACGGGTGGCTACACCTTC.

At least ten counts were recorded for this clonotype. This chain uses TRBV3-1 with TRBJ2-7, with D maybe TRBD1 (5 bases). V was pared by 5 bases and J by 6 bases, with 17 bases between. The CDR3 loop spans 14 amino acids. The V gene's germline CDR1 is LGHDT and CDR2 YNNKEL (reference sequence). CDR3 DNA: TGTGCCAGCAGCTTGCGAGGAAGGGGATCCGAGCAGTACTTC. Translating it yields CASSLRGRGSEQYF.

On this clonotype: This clone may be a read error of a much larger clone one base away. Here the CDR3 reads CASSLRWWPTWELFF. As DNA, the CDR3 is TGTGCCAGCAGCTTACGATGGTGGCCCACCTGGGAGCTGTTTTTT. The rearrangement uses TRBV5-6 and TRBJ2-2; D is uncertain. This CDR3 has 15 amino acids. From germline, CDR1 is SGHDT and CDR2 YYEEEE.

The table lists this clonotype with many counts. The chain employs TRBV14 and TRBJ2-1; TRBD1 matches at 7 bases. CDR3 length equals 15 residues. CDR1 and CDR2 (germline): SGHDN, FVKESK. After removal of 0 bases from V and 7 bases from J, the junction contained 6 bases not matched to a gene. The CDR3: CASSQDKGTVNEQFF. The CDR3 DNA is TGTGCCAGCAGCCAAGATAAAGGGACAGTGAATGAGCAGTTCTTC.

This clonotype showed up just a few times. The rearrangement joins TRBV2 to TRBJ2-5; D unresolved. CDR1 and CDR2 (germline): SNHLY, FYNNEI. V was clipped by 6 bases and J by 5 bases, with 16 bases between them. CDR3 length: 14 residues. CDR3 in amino acids: CASSPSGVRETQYF. The CDR3 DNA is TGTGCCAGCAGCCCCAGTGGGGTGAGGGAGACCCAGTACTTC.

Note on this clonotype: Given a much more abundant clone one base away, this may be a read error. The genes are TRBV7-2 and TRBJ1-6, with a tentative D call TRBD1 (6 bases). V gave up 2 bases and J gave up 9 bases, with 11 bases separating them. CDR1 is SGHTA, CDR2 FQGNSA, per germline. The CDR3 runs 14 residues. CDR3 nucleotide sequence: TGTGCCAGCAGCTTAACAGGGCTTAGTTCACCCCTCCACTTT. Encoded protein: CASSLTGLSSPLHF.

The chain carries TRBV2 and TRBJ2-3; D gene unclear. This CDR3 spans 12 amino acids. In germline, CDR1 is SNHLY, CDR2 FYNNEI. The V end lost 8 bases, the J end lost 2 bases, and 8 bases lay between the germline ends. This CDR3 reads CASATLTDTQYF. In DNA, the CDR3 is TGTGCCAGCGCAACTCTCACAGATACGCAGTATTTT.

This clonotype came up a few times. The conserved closing phenylalanine or tryptophan is absent in this CDR3, likely reflecting a read error. The chain employs TRBV20-1 and TRBJ2-2; TRBD2 matches at 8 bases. The CDR3 length is 13 residues. Germline trimming cut 3 bases from V and 7 bases from J; bases unmatched to any gene: 4. The germline V gene has CDR1 DFQATT and CDR2 SNEGSKA (reference sequence). CDR3 protein: CSASFGGVGELFL. For the CDR3, the DNA is TGCAGTGCTAGTTTCGGGGGGGTCGGGGAGCTGTTTTTA.

This clonotype has ten or more counts. This rearrangement joins TRBV19 to TRBJ1-1; D call uncertain. This CDR3 has 11 residues. Per germline, CDR1 LNHDA and CDR2 SQIVND (reference sequence). Trimming removed 3 bases at V and 7 bases at J, with 6 bases between. DNA for the CDR3: TGTGCCAGTAGTATCGACTTTGAAGCTTTCTTT. Translating gives CASSIDFEAFF.

Comments on this clonotype: A much more abundant neighbour one base away suggests this may be a read error. A read error is likely, as this CDR3 ends without the conserved phenylalanine or tryptophan. The chain recombines TRBV9 with TRBJ2-1; TRBD2 matches at 10 bases. The CDR3 runs 15 residues. V gave up 3 bases and J gave up 10 bases; unmatched junction bases: 10. Per the germline V gene, CDR1 is SGDLS and CDR2 is YYNGEE. CDR3 amino acids: CASSGERGGSGEQFS. CDR3 coding DNA: TGTGCCAGCAGCGGGGAGCGGGGGGGCTCAGGGGAGCAGTTCTCC.

As for this clonotype: This could be a read error, since a much larger clone is one nucleotide away. This rearrangement joins TRBV5-1 to TRBJ1-2; D is ambiguous. CDR1 and CDR2 from the germline V gene are SGHRS and YFSETQ. This CDR3 has 15 amino acids. Trimming left V 4 bases short and J 3 bases short, with 16 bases between. CDR3 region: CASSIGFMNDYGYTF. CDR3 sequence (DNA): TGCGCCAGCAGCATCGGCTTCATGAATGACTATGGCTACACCTTC.